This T cell receptor (beta chain) was documented in a study of blood T cell repertoires in COVID-19. Study-wide context: Italy, Spain and the United States were the sources of the convalescent and acute COVID-19 samples. T cells, B-cell-depleted T cells, or PBMCs supplied cDNA or gDNA.

Methods used by the authors: Amplification from reference gene primers served as the basis for estimated nucleated cell counts. Clones were read by immunoSEQ multiplex PCR, and TCRdb kept only the in-frame ones, dropping some. That table furnishes V, J and clone size, whereas the DNA furnished D and trimming. The sample consists of about 50,000 clones, about 85% of them appearing once. Sequenced: peripheral blood. The TCR comes from a human donor in a cohort sampled during active COVID-19.

CDR3 amino acids: CASSQGSSGLNQPQHF. The CDR3 bases are TGTGCCAGCAGCCAAGGATCGTCAGGGCTCAATCAGCCCCAGCATTTT. The chain joins TRBV3-1 (or the pseudogene TRBV3-2) to TRBJ1-5, with D possibly matching TRBD1 (5 bases). The CDR3 covers 16 residues. Trimming removed 1 base at V and 3 bases at J, with 13 bases between. The germline CDR1 and CDR2 sequences are LGHDT and YNNKEL (reference sequence).